A selection of T cell receptor beta chains follows, all from one sample in a study of control samples from healthy donors and cancer patients. Profiling relied on immunoSEQ multiplex PCR, and the TCRdb table lists in-frame clones only, not all of them. Altogether fewer than 85,000 clones are present, about 89% being singletons, with the ten largest covering 7.2%. The specimen was blood. Receptor source: a man between 45 and 60 years old in good health. CDR3s include the opening cysteine and the closing phenylalanine or tryptophan. The D gene is left open where the match is weak. For some rows the clone size is stated as once, few or many, or as a class when expanded; others skip it.

clone_size j_call v_call d_call cdr3_aa cdr3_nt
. TRBJ1-1 TRBV5-1 . CASSLDNGQAVFF TGCGCCAGCAGCTTGGATAACGGGCAGGCGGTTTTCTTT
. TRBJ1-2 TRBV20-1 TRBD1 CSALDRGGYTF TGCAGTGCCCTAGACAGGGGTGGCTACACCTTC
. TRBJ2-3 TRBV19 TRBD1 CASSRRSTGTGGTDTQYF TGTGCCAGTAGTCGTCGCTCGACCGGGACAGGGGGGACAGATACGCAGTATTTT
once TRBJ2-7 TRBV6-1 . CASSEAASYYEQYF TGTGCCAGCAGTGAAGCTGCATCCTACTACGAGCAGTACTTC
. TRBJ2-7 TRBV24-1 TRBD1 CATSDGGTASSYEQYF TGTGCCACCAGTGACGGTGGGACAGCGAGCTCCTACGAGCAGTACTTC
. TRBJ2-1 TRBV5-1 . CASSAGTASSYNEQFF TGCGCCAGCAGCGCAGGGACTGCCAGCTCCTACAATGAGCAGTTCTTC
. TRBJ2-3 TRBV5-4 . CASSLPQGNTDTQYF TGTGCCAGCAGCTTGCCACAGGGAAACACAGATACGCAGTATTTT
. TRBJ2-2 TRBV9 . CASSDYTGELFF TGTGCCAGCAGCGACTACACCGGGGAGCTGTTTTTT
. TRBJ1-3 TRBV30 . CAWSSTGRSSGNTIYF TGTGCCTGGAGTTCAACAGGGCGTAGCTCTGGAAACACCATATATTTT
once TRBJ1-6 TRBV7-2 TRBD1 CASSLIGQGNSPLHF TGTGCCAGCAGCTTAATAGGACAGGGAAATTCACCCCTCCACTTT
. TRBJ2-5 TRBV5-1 TRBD2 CASSLPGLDRFQAKTQYF TGCGCCAGCAGCCTCCCGGGACTAGACCGCTTTCAAGCGAAGACCCAGTACTTC
. TRBJ1-2 TRBV10-2 . CASWTPRASYGYTF TGCGCCAGCTGGACACCCAGAGCCTCCTATGGCTACACCTTC
. TRBJ2-7 TRBV14 . CASSQDSSAFSYEQYF TGTGCCAGCAGCCAAGATTCTAGCGCCTTTTCCTACGAGCAGTACTTC
once TRBJ2-3 TRBV4-2 TRBD2 CASSTSGTSGGASGTDTQYF TGTGCCAGCAGCACAAGCGGGACTAGCGGGGGGGCCTCTGGCACAGATACGCAGTATTTT
. TRBJ1-1 TRBV5-4 . CASSLDGVEAFF TGTGCCAGCAGCTTGGACGGAGTTGAAGCTTTCTTT
. TRBJ2-2 TRBV7-2 TRBD2 CASTRPGGWTGELFF TGTGCCAGCACTCGTCCGGGGGGTTGGACCGGGGAGCTGTTTTTT
. TRBJ1-2 TRBV15 TRBD1 CATSRGQGAFNYGYTF TGTGCCACCAGCAGGGGACAGGGGGCGTTTAACTATGGCTACACCTTC
. TRBJ1-5 TRBV4-1 TRBD1 CASSQGTGGSQPQHF TGCGCCAGCAGCCAGGGGACAGGGGGAAGTCAGCCCCAGCATTTT
. TRBJ2-7 TRBV5-1 TRBD2 CASSLTAGGGEQYF TGCGCCAGCAGTTTGACGGCGGGGGGCGGGGAGCAGTACTTC
. TRBJ1-1 TRBV19 TRBD1 CASTKDRHGTEAFF TGTGCCAGTACGAAGGACAGGCATGGGACTGAAGCTTTCTTT
once TRBJ1-4 TRBV6-5 . CASSYSWGGNEKLFF TGTGCCAGCAGTTACTCGTGGGGTGGAAATGAAAAACTGTTTTTT
. TRBJ1-6 TRBV2 . CASSEAVSSGTLHF TGTGCCAGCAGTGAAGCTGTGAGTTCGGGGACCCTCCACTTT
few TRBJ1-1 TRBV7-9 . CASSPFGRTEAFF TGTGCCAGCAGCCCTTTCGGGAGAACTGAAGCTTTCTTT
. TRBJ1-5 TRBV21-1 . CASSTYGASNQPQHF TGTGCCAGCAGCACCTACGGGGCTAGCAATCAGCCCCAGCATTTT
once TRBJ2-1 TRBV3-1/TRBV3-2 TRBD1 CASSQITGGGDNEQFF TGTGCCAGCAGCCAAATTACAGGGGGCGGTGACAATGAGCAGTTCTTC
few TRBJ2-1 TRBV11-2 . CASSLVGPYNEQFF TGTGCCAGCAGCTTAGTCGGTCCTTACAATGAGCAGTTCTTC
. TRBJ1-6 TRBV30 . CAWSVRLTREWNNSPLHF TGTGCCTGGAGTGTACGACTAACCAGGGAGTGGAATAATTCACCCCTCCACTTT
. TRBJ2-3 TRBV24-1 . CATSDPGGTAWYF TGTGCCACCAGTGACCCTGGGGGGACAGCCTGGTATTTT
. TRBJ1-1 TRBV5-1 TRBD1 CASSLEGQIYTEAFF TGCGCCAGCAGCTTGGAGGGACAGATTTACACTGAAGCTTTCTTT
. TRBJ1-5 TRBV5-1 . CASSPTPGDQPQHF TGCGCCAGCTCTCCTACCCCGGGGGATCAGCCCCAGCATTTT
. TRBJ2-3 TRBV4-3 TRBD2 CASSRYGVTSGGATDTQYF TGCGCCAGCAGCCGATACGGAGTGACTAGCGGGGGGGCAACAGATACGCAGTATTTT
. TRBJ1-1 TRBV7-7 TRBD1 CASSSTDRGGGTEAFF TGTGCCAGCAGCTCCACAGACAGGGGCGGAGGTACTGAAGCTTTCTTT
. TRBJ1-1 TRBV29-1 . CSIAANTEAFF TGCTCGATCGCAGCGAACACTGAAGCTTTCTTT
. TRBJ2-1 TRBV4-3 . CASSQARFDEQFF TGCGCCAGCAGCCAAGCCAGGTTTGATGAGCAGTTCTTC
once TRBJ2-7 TRBV19 TRBD2 CASSIGASGGVSYEQYF TGTGCCAGTAGTATAGGGGCTAGCGGGGGGGTTTCCTACGAGCAGTACTTC
. TRBJ1-3 TRBV9 . CASSAYPGRAGNTIYF TGTGCCAGCAGCGCCTACCCGGGTCGCGCTGGAAACACCATATATTTT
. TRBJ1-2 TRBV7-2 . CASSTGPLGYTF TGTGCCAGCAGCACCGGACCGTTGGGCTACACCTTC
. TRBJ2-7 TRBV10-3 . CAITKDGEAYEQYF TGTGCCATCACCAAGGACGGAGAGGCCTACGAGCAGTACTTC
. TRBJ1-6 TRBV2 TRBD1 CASRDRVNSPLHF TGTGCCAGCAGGGACAGGGTGAATTCACCCCTCCACTTT